One sample yielded the 9 T cell receptor beta chains listed below, sequenced in a study of shared clonotypes between healthy human individuals. Sequencing was performed with immunoSEQ multiplex PCR; in TCRdb, only in-frame clones are kept and a portion is missing. The sample has over a million clones, 95% to 99% seen once; the top ten hold about 0.42%. Input material: naive CD4+ T cells sorted from blood. Subset denoted: CD45RA+ positively selected. Receptor source: a man younger than 40 in good health.

This chain connects TRBV2 to TRBJ2-3; D call uncertain. The germline CDR1 and CDR2 sequences are SNHLY and FYNNEI. Trimming pared 6 bases from V and 0 bases from J, leaving 10 bases between. The length of the CDR3 is 14 residues. The DNA of the CDR3 is TGTGCCAGCAGGGTTGCATATAGCACAGATACGCAGTATTTT. Translation: CASRVAYSTDTQYF.

V and J are TRBV18 and TRBJ1-1; 7 bases align to TRBD1. This CDR3 comprises 15 residues. With V trimmed by 6 bases and J by 4 bases, 11 bases remained unmatched. CDR1 and CDR2 from the germline V gene are KGHSH and LQKENI. The CDR3 nucleotides read TGTGCCAGCTCCCCAGACAGGGCGCGCGGCACTGAAGCTTTCTTT. It translates to CASSPDRARGTEAFF.

The CDR3 loop is CASAPKRPTGYDEAFF. CDR3 nucleotides: TGTGCCAGCGCTCCTAAGCGCCCGACAGGGTACGATGAAGCTTTCTTT. The chain uses TRBV7-9 and TRBJ1-1; 7 nucleotides match TRBD1. Trimming at V came to 8 bases and at J to 7 bases, leaving 19 bases not matched to a gene. The germline gives CDR1 SEHNR, CDR2 FQNEAQ (reference sequence). CDR3 length: 16 amino acids.

The chain couples TRBV11-2 to TRBJ2-7; D is unclear. The V and J ends lost 1 base and 9 bases respectively, with 13 bases between them. The CDR3 covers 13 residues. Germline CDR1 SGHAT, CDR2 FQNNGV. This chain's CDR3 is CASSLGPALGQYF. For the CDR3, the DNA is TGTGCCAGCAGCTTAGGTCCGGCCCTGGGGCAGTACTTC.

The rearrangement links TRBV5-5 to TRBJ2-7; no clear D. V was trimmed by 0 bases and J by 9 bases, leaving 10 bases between them. From germline, CDR1 is SGHKS and CDR2 YYEKEE (reference sequence). This CDR3 is built from 12 residues. CDR3 bases: TGTGCCAGCAGCTTGGCCCAGGACCTGCAGTACTTC. Protein product: CASSLAQDLQYF.

The V and J genes are TRBV5-4 and TRBJ1-1; D not resolved. Trimming pared 9 bases from V and 2 bases from J, leaving 11 bases between. CDR1 is SGHNT and CDR2 is YYREEE in the germline V gene (reference sequence). The CDR3 is 12 amino acids. CDR3 residues: CATGILNTEAFF. Written as DNA, the CDR3 is TGTGCCACCGGGATTCTCAACACTGAAGCTTTCTTT.

V and J are TRBV7-6 and TRBJ2-2; D gene ambiguous. In germline, CDR1 is SGHVS, CDR2 FNYEAQ. The CDR3 totals 13 residues. Trimming shortened V by 5 bases and J by 6 bases, and 10 bases separated the two germline ends. The CDR3 bases are TGTGCCAGCAGCCTCGGACCGGCCGGGGAGCTGTTTTTT. Translated: CASSLGPAGELFF.

The rearrangement uses TRBV4-2 and TRBJ2-7, with TRBD2 matching 8 bases. Losses at the gene ends were 0 bases for V and 4 bases for J; bases not matched to a gene: 5. CDR1 and CDR2 (germline): LGHNA, YNFKEQ. The CDR3 contains 15 residues. CDR3 nucleotide sequence: TGTGCCAGCAGCCAAGAGGGACTAGTAATTTACGAGCAGTACTTC. Its translation: CASSQEGLVIYEQYF.

The CDR3 here is CASSSRDRTYEQYF. In DNA form, the CDR3 reads TGTGCCAGCAGCAGCCGGGACAGGACTTACGAGCAGTACTTC. The chain combines TRBV7-9 with TRBJ2-7; 8 bases are shared with TRBD1. The CDR3 contains 14 residues. Germline CDR1 is SEHNR and CDR2 is FQNEAQ (reference sequence). Trimming took 5 bases from V and 4 from J; bases not matched to a gene: 7.